The 19 T cell receptor beta chains presented below share a single source sample, sequenced in a study of metastatic and nonmetastatic thyroid tumors. Each patient came to thyroid surgery without any prior treatment (of any kind). TCRdb reanalyzed the PCR reads with MiXCR. This sample has some 21,000 clones, with 15% to 20% found just once. Sequenced input: blood. The receptors shown here come from a male donor with papillary thyroid cancer or a benign thyroid nodule (not recorded which). Some clones in this sample may be carry-over from other donors' samples.

This clone has more than one count but fewer than ten. This rearrangement joins TRBV27 to TRBJ2-7, with 9 bases aligning to TRBD2. Germline V gene sequence: CDR1 MNHEY, CDR2 SMNVEV (reference sequence). The CDR3 is 17 amino acids. V lost 0 bases to trimming and J lost 0 bases; unmatched junction nucleotides: 6. In DNA form, the CDR3 reads TGTGCCAGCAGTTTATCGGGACTAGCTTTGAGCTCCTACGAGCAGTACTTC. Translating gives CASSLSGLALSSYEQYF.

In its sample, this clone was seen many times. The chain carries TRBV18 and TRBJ1-1; D uncertain. The CDR3 runs to 15 residues. The V gene lost 3 bases and the J gene lost 1 base, with 12 bases spanning the gap. The V gene's germline CDR1 is KGHSH and CDR2 LQKENI. CDR3 coding DNA: TGTGCCAGCTCACCCAAAAAACGGAGGAACACTGAAGCTTTCTTT. Residues: CASSPKKRRNTEAFF. The full variable domain, rest sourced from reference TRBV18 and TRBJ1-1, is NAGVMQNPRHLVRRRGQEARLRCSPMKGHSHVYWYRQLPEEGLKFMVYLQKENIIDESGMPKERFSAEFPKEGPSILRIQQVVRGDSAAYFCASSPKKRRNTEAFFGQGTRLTVV.

This clone was picked up many times. The genes are TRBV12-3 or TRBV12-4 and TRBJ1-6; the D is unclear. The CDR3 length is 15 residues. Trimming stripped 1 base from V and 0 bases from J, with 4 bases between. The CDR3 here is CASSLDSSYNSPLHF. In DNA form, the CDR3 reads TGTGCCAGCAGTTTAGACAGCTCCTATAATTCACCCCTCCACTTT.

This clone has a count of ten or more. The sample carries other DNA sequences with the same CDR3. The chain links TRBV19 to TRBJ2-1; TRBD2 aligns across 11 bases. V shed 5 bases, J shed 8 bases, and the junction held 5 bases outside the gene matches. From germline, CDR1 is LNHDA and CDR2 SQIVND (reference sequence). This CDR3 spans 14 amino acids. The CDR3 region is CASSDSGGAHEQFF. In DNA form, the CDR3 reads TGTGCCAGTAGTGATAGCGGGGGGGCACATGAGCAGTTCTTC.

This clone occurred many times. This chain uses TRBV4-1 with TRBJ1-3, with a tentative D call TRBD1 (5 bases). Germline-derived CDR1 and CDR2 are MGHRA and YSYEKL. The CDR3 is made up of 17 amino acids. Trimming took 0 bases from V and 2 from J, leaving 14 bases between them. CDR3 amino acids: CASSQEYQGSTGNTIYF. DNA of the CDR3: TGCGCCAGCAGCCAAGAGTACCAGGGCTCCACTGGAAACACCATATATTTT.

Ten or more counts support this clone. This may be a read error: a much more frequent sequence differs by one nucleotide. The chain is built from TRBV6-1 and TRBJ1-2, with D tentatively TRBD1 (5 bases). The CDR3 length is 13 residues. Germline CDR1 reads MNHNS; CDR2 reads SASEGT. The CDR3 DNA reads TGTGCCAGCACCAGGGTTATGGACTATGGCTACGCCTTC. Translated, it gives CASTRVMDYGYAF.

This clone was detected ten times or more. The chain couples TRBV4-1 to TRBJ1-5; TRBD1 aligns across 8 bases. From germline, CDR1 is MGHRA and CDR2 YSYEKL. V was clipped by 2 bases and J by 6 bases; unmatched bases: 3. The CDR3 runs 14 residues. The CDR3 loop reads CASSQRTGPQPQHF. The CDR3 nucleotides read TGCGCCAGCAGCCAACGGACAGGGCCTCAGCCCCAGCATTTT.

Of note for this clone: The junction and the germline gene differ at one end; a read error may be behind it. The DNA for the CDR3 is TGTGCCAGCAGCGAAGATGTGAACACTGAAGCTTTCTTT. It yields the protein CASSEDVNTEAFF. The J gene is TRBJ1-1, the V gene TRBV2; D ambiguous. This CDR3 region has 13 residues. CDR1 SNHLY and CDR2 FYNNEI come from the germline V gene.

This clone was counted many times. The chain employs TRBV5-1 and TRBJ2-1, with 8 bases aligning to TRBD2. This CDR3 has 18 amino acids. CDR1 is SGHRS, CDR2 YFSETQ, per germline. J was trimmed by 0 bases and V by 0 bases; bases with no gene match: 8. Here the CDR3 DNA reads TGCGCCAGCAGCTTGGGACTAGCGAGAGGTTTCTCCTACAATGAGCAGTTCTTC. It specifies CASSLGLARGFSYNEQFF. Drawing the rest from reference TRBV5-1 and TRBJ2-1, the complete variable domain is KAGVTQTPRYLIKTRGQQVTLSCSPISGHRSVSWYQQTPGQGLQFLFEYFSETQRNKGNFPGRFSGRQFSNSRSEMNVSTLELGDSALYLCASSLGLARGFSYNEQFFGPGTRLTVL.

This clone was detected ten times or more. The chain couples TRBV19 to TRBJ1-3; no clear D. CDR1 is LNHDA, CDR2 SQIVND, per germline (reference sequence). The V gene lost 5 bases and the J gene lost 0 bases, with 5 bases spanning the gap. The CDR3 has 13 residues. The CDR3 spells CASSLSSGNTIYF. CDR3 DNA sequence: TGTGCCAGTAGTCTGAGCTCTGGAAACACCATATATTTT. The full variable domain, completed using reference TRBV19 and TRBJ1-3, is DGGITQSPKYLFRKEGQNVTLSCEQNLNHDAMYWYRQDPGQGLRLIYYSQIVNDFQKGDIAEGYSVSREKKESFPLTVTSAQKNPTAFYLCASSLSSGNTIYFGEGSWLTVV.

The DNA of the CDR3 is TGCAGTGTCTTGACAGGAGGGATAACACCGAACACTGAAGCTTTCTTT. Protein: CSVLTGGITPNTEAFF. The chain couples TRBV20-1 to TRBJ1-1; a possible D gene is TRBD1 (6 bases). In germline, CDR1 is DFQATT, CDR2 SNEGSKA (reference sequence). The V and J ends lost 7 bases and 1 base respectively, with 22 bases between them. This CDR3 has 16 amino acids.

This clone was counted ten times or more. The chain couples TRBV11-1 to TRBJ2-2, with 8 positions matching TRBD1. V was pared by 5 bases and J by 3 bases, with 8 bases of the junction left unmatched. Germline V gives CDR1 SGHAT, CDR2 FQDESV (reference sequence). This CDR3 region has 16 residues. The CDR3 is CASSDRDRRDTGELFF. The CDR3 nucleotides are TGTGCCAGCAGCGACCGGGACAGGAGGGACACCGGGGAGCTGTTTTTT. The variable domain in full, with the rest retrieved from reference TRBV11-1 and TRBJ2-2, is EAEVAQSPRYKITEKSQAVAFWCDPISGHATLYWYRQILGQGPELLVQFQDESVVDDSQLPKDRFSAERLKGVDSTLKIQPAELGDSAMYLCASSDRDRRDTGELFFGEGSRLTVL.

V and J are TRBV24-1 and TRBJ2-5; 7 bases are a match to TRBD2. The CDR3 spans 13 residues. Germline values: CDR1 KGHDR, CDR2 SFDVKD. V was clipped by 9 bases and J by 8 bases; unmatched bases: 11. CDR3 sequence: CATGTSALDTQYF. CDR3 DNA: TGTGCCACCGGAACTAGCGCCCTAGATACCCAGTACTTC.

This clone turned up a few times. This may arise from a read error, as a much more abundant clone is one base away. V usage is TRBV4-2 and J usage is TRBJ2-3; 11 bases fit TRBD2. The CDR3 runs to 15 residues. Germline CDR1 reads LGHNA; CDR2 reads YNFKEQ. Here the CDR3 DNA reads TGTGTCAGCAGCCCTAGCGGGGGGCGTACAGATACGCAGTATTTT. Protein product: CVSSPSGGRTDTQYF.

This clone was seen many times. V gene TRBV5-1 combines with J gene TRBJ1-5; 8 nucleotides align to TRBD1. Germline values: CDR1 SGHRS, CDR2 YFSETQ. V lost 5 bases and J lost 3; bases outside the gene matches: 1. The CDR3 contains 13 residues. CDR3 nucleotides: TGCGCCAGCAGGGACAGGGACAATCAGCCCCAGCATTTT. It codes for CASRDRDNQPQHF.

There are a few counts of this clone. The rearrangement links TRBV6-1 to TRBJ2-2, with D unresolved. Germline CDR1 reads MNHNS; CDR2 reads SASEGT. This CDR3 comprises 14 residues. The V end was cut by 6 bases, the J end by 2 bases, with 10 bases between. CDR3 amino acids: CASSQAPNTGELFF. In nucleotides, the CDR3 is TGTGCCAGCAGCCAGGCCCCAAACACCGGGGAGCTGTTTTTT.

This clone was found many times. The genes are TRBV12-3 or TRBV12-4 and TRBJ2-5, with 8 bases matching TRBD2. Trimming cost V 2 bases and J 1 base; bases outside gene matches: 6. The CDR3 spans 16 residues. The CDR3, as DNA: TGTGCCAGCAGTTTATGGCTCAGCGGGGGCCAAGAGACCCAGTACTTC. It specifies CASSLWLSGGQETQYF.

This clone was observed many times. This could be a read error, since a much larger clone is one nucleotide away. The sample contains more than one DNA sequence encoding this CDR3. V and J are TRBV6-1 and TRBJ2-3; 7 positions match TRBD1. Germline CDR1 reads MNHNS; CDR2 reads SASEGT. This CDR3 is built from 15 residues. CDR3 in amino acids: CASSESRGSTDTQYF. As DNA, the CDR3 is TGTGCCAGTAGTGAAAGCAGGGGGAGCACAGATACGCAGTATTTT.

There are many counts of this clone. One end of the junction does not line up with germline, which may come from a read error. In the same sample, other DNA sequences code for this CDR3. V and J are TRBV11-1 and TRBJ2-2; possible D gene TRBD2, 6 bases. In germline, CDR1 is SGHAT, CDR2 FQDESV (reference sequence). The CDR3 length is 18 residues. The CDR3 region has the DNA TGTGCCAGCAGCTTAGCCAGGGCGGGGATCCGGCCGGCCGGGGAGCTGTTTTTC. Its protein product is CASSLARAGIRPAGELFF.